These T cell receptor beta chains were read from a single sample in a study of blood T cells in healthy people across ages. One entry per CDR3 protein, called by TCRdb with MiXCR from the 5' RACE reads. The table shows 920,000 or so distinct CDR3 sequences, with 45% occurring only once. Sequenced input: blood. The receptors come from a woman aged 55-69 years in good health. The CDR3 runs from the conserved cysteine through the conserved F or W. A D gene is named only where the DNA matches it firmly. Clone size is stated in some rows and not others, as once, few, many or a class when expanded.

TRBV29-1	-	TRBJ1-2	-	TGCAGCGTTGAAGGGCTCGGGTTCTATGGCTACACCTTC	CSVEGLGFYGYTF
TRBV20-1	-	TRBJ2-7	-	TGCAGTGCTAGAGGGTATGGGATCTCAGGGTCTTTATACAATGAGCAGTACTTC	CSARGYGISGSLYNEQYF
TRBV12-5	once	TRBJ2-3	TRBD1	TGTGCTAGTGGTTTGTACACCGGGACAGGGGAGGTTACAGATACGCAGTATTTT	CASGLYTGTGEVTDTQYF
TRBV6-5	-	TRBJ1-2	-	TGTGCCAGCAGTTACTCCTGGGACGGAAGGGATGGCTACACCTTC	CASSYSWDGRDGYTF
TRBV7-6	-	TRBJ2-1	-	TGTGCCAGCAGCTTGAGGGACACCAATGAGCAGTTCTTC	CASSLRDTNEQFF
TRBV27	-	TRBJ1-6	-	TGTGCCAGCAGAGGAGAAAATAATTCACCCCTCCACTTT	CASRGENNSPLHF
TRBV27	few	TRBJ2-3	-	TGTGCCAGCAGTCCGATATTTGGTAGGACAGATACGCAGTATTTT	CASSPIFGRTDTQYF
TRBV15	-	TRBJ2-2	TRBD1	TGTGCCACCAGTCCCAACCGGGACAGGGTACCGGGGGAGCTGTTTTTT	CATSPNRDRVPGELFF
TRBV29-1	-	TRBJ1-2	TRBD1	TGCAGCGCACCGTTACAGGGGCGGTACACCTTC	CSAPLQGRYTF
TRBV10-3	-	TRBJ2-7	-	TGTGCCACCTTCAGTGGCCTAGGCGGCTACGAGCAGTACTTC	CATFSGLGGYEQYF
TRBV7-9	few	TRBJ2-5	-	TGTGCCAGCAGCCGGGGGACGCCGGAGACCCAGTACTTC	CASSRGTPETQYF
TRBV27	-	TRBJ2-5	-	TGTGCCAGCAGGAGCAGGGGGGTTAAGAAGGAGACCCAGTACTTC	CASRSRGVKKETQYF
TRBV5-8	-	TRBJ2-7	-	TGTGCCAGCAGCCCCACTGGCGGGTTTATCTCCTACGAGCAGTACTTC	CASSPTGGFISYEQYF
TRBV12-3/TRBV12-4	-	TRBJ2-3	-	TGTGCCAGCAGTTTCGGTGCGGGAATCGGTGATACGCAGTATTTT	CASSFGAGIGDTQYF
TRBV7-9	few	TRBJ2-1	-	TGTGCCAGCAGCTGGTGGACGGGCTCCTACAATGAGCAGTTCTTC	CASSWWTGSYNEQFF
TRBV5-1	few	TRBJ2-7	-	TGCGCCAGCAGCTTCAGGGGATTCTCCTACGAGCAGTACTTC	CASSFRGFSYEQYF
TRBV20-1	-	TRBJ2-1	-	TGCAGTGCTGGGGGCCCATGGAAGGTTGAGCAGTTCTTC	CSAGGPWKVEQFF
TRBV4-1	-	TRBJ1-4	TRBD1	TGCGCCAGCAGACCGCCGGGACAGGGACGTGAAAAACTGTTTTTT	CASRPPGQGREKLFF
TRBV7-9	few	TRBJ2-2	-	TGTGCCAGCAGCTCCCGCACCGGGGAGCTGTTTTTT	CASSSRTGELFF
TRBV13	-	TRBJ1-5	-	TGTGCCAGCAGCTTAGGCCCCGGGGGGTGGGCTCAGCCCCAGCATTTT	CASSLGPGGWAQPQHF
TRBV4-2	once	TRBJ2-7	-	TGTGCCAGCAGCCAGCGACTTGAATCCCTTACCTACGAGCAGTACTTC	CASSQRLESLTYEQYF
TRBV7-9	-	TRBJ2-3	TRBD1	TGTGCCAGCACCCATCGACAGGGGACAGATACGCAGTATTTT	CASTHRQGTDTQYF
TRBV11-3	few	TRBJ2-7	TRBD1	TGTGCCAGCAGCACGACAGGGGGCCGCAGCAACGAGCAGTACTTC	CASSTTGGRSNEQYF
TRBV19	-	TRBJ2-1	TRBD2	TGTGCCAGTAGTATATCCCTAACTAGCGGGGGATACAATGAGCAGTTCTTC	CASSISLTSGGYNEQFF
TRBV20-1	-	TRBJ2-3	TRBD2	TGCAGTGCTCGTAGCGGGGGACCACGCACAGATACGCAGTATTTT	CSARSGGPRTDTQYF
TRBV7-9	-	TRBJ2-6	TRBD2	TGTGCCAGCAGCCCATTATGGCGGGAGGGGTCTGGGGCCAACGTCCTGACTTTC	CASSPLWREGSGANVLTF
TRBV20-1	few	TRBJ2-7	-	TGCAGTGCTACCCACAAAGCGGGCGCCTACGAGCAGTACTTC	CSATHKAGAYEQYF
TRBV6-6	few	TRBJ1-1	TRBD1	TGTGCCAGCAACGGACAGGGGATGACTGAAGCTTTCTTT	CASNGQGMTEAFF
TRBV19	-	TRBJ1-1	-	TGTGCCAGTAGTATAGTCCTACCGGACACTGAAGCTTTCTTT	CASSIVLPDTEAFF
TRBV29-1	-	TRBJ2-1	-	TGCAGCGCCGCGACAGCCTACAATGAGCAGTTCTTC	CSAATAYNEQFF
TRBV27	-	TRBJ2-5	-	TGTGCCAGCAGTTCCCTCAAAAGGGAATCCCAAGAGACCCAGTACTTC	CASSSLKRESQETQYF
TRBV25-1	-	TRBJ1-1	TRBD1	TGTGCCAGCAGTTCCGGGACAGGCCCCACTGAAGCTTTCTTT	CASSSGTGPTEAFF
TRBV5-1	few	TRBJ2-1	TRBD1	TGCGCCAGCAGCCTGTATGACAGGGGCATGGGTGAGCAGTTCTTC	CASSLYDRGMGEQFF
TRBV10-3	once	TRBJ2-7	TRBD2	TGTGCCATCAGTAAGGAGGCGGGAGGGTCCGACGAGCAGTACTTC	CAISKEAGGSDEQYF
TRBV10-3	-	TRBJ2-1	-	TGTGCCATCAGTGGACAGTCCAATGAGCAGTTCTTC	CAISGQSNEQFF
TRBV14	-	TRBJ2-4	-	TGTGCCAGCAGCCAAGTTAAGGGATCGATAAACATTCAGTACTTC	CASSQVKGSINIQYF
TRBV7-9	-	TRBJ2-1	TRBD2	TGTGCCAGCAGCCTAGAACCGGGACTAGCGGGCCTGGGCTCCTACAATGAGCAGTTCTTC	CASSLEPGLAGLGSYNEQFF